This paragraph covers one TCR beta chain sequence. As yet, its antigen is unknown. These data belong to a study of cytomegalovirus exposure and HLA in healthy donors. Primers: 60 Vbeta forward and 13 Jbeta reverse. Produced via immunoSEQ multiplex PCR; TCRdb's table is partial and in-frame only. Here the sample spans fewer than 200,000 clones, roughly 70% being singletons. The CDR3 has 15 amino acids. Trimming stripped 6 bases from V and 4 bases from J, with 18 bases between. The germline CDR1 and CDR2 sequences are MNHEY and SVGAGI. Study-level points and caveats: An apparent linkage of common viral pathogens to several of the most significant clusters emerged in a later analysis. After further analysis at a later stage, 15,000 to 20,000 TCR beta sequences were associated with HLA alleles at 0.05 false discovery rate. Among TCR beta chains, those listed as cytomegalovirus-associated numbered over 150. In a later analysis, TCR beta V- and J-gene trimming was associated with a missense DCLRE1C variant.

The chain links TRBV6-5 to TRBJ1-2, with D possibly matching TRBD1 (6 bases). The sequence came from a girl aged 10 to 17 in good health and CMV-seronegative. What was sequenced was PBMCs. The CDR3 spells CASRPTSGGAYGYTF. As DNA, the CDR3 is TGTGCCAGCAGGCCCACCTCGGGGGGCGCCTATGGCTACACCTTC.